Shown below are 23 T cell receptor beta chains from a single sample sequenced in a study of human T cells and chemical hapten exposure. TCRdb re-called the RACE reads through MiXCR, storing one row per CDR3 protein. Among tens of thousands of distinct CDR3 sequences listed, approximately 11% were seen once. Time point: patch test 2, 6 weeks after DPC sensitization. As for treatment: therapeutic diphenylcyclopropenone sensitization with weekly scalp DPC. The sample was whole blood, taken in connection with sensitization to the hapten diphenylcyclopropenone (DPC). The receptors derive from a man in his forties or fifties with alopecia areata. Some clones in this sample may be carry-over from other donors' samples.

In DNA, the CDR3 is TGTGCCAGCAGTTCCCGGGACTACCCCTACGAGCAGTACGTC. Encoded protein: CASSSRDYPYEQYV. V and J are TRBV12-3 or TRBV12-4 and TRBJ2-7, with 7 positions matching TRBD2. Trimming took 4 bases from V and 2 from J; bases not matched to a gene: 5. This CDR3 contains 14 residues.

The V and J genes are TRBV24-1 and TRBJ2-3, with D perhaps matching TRBD2 (5 bases). Germline lookup yields CDR1 KGHDR and CDR2 SFDVKD. Trimming removed 0 bases at V and 2 bases at J, with 11 bases between. This CDR3 comprises 16 residues. CDR3 in amino acids: CATSDLDGEITDTQYF. The CDR3 bases are TGTGCCACCAGTGATTTGGACGGGGAGATCACAGATACGCAGTATTTT.

V gene TRBV29-1 combines with J gene TRBJ2-4; TRBD2 is a possible D gene (6 bases). From germline, CDR1 is SQVTM and CDR2 ANQGSEA. The V end was cut by 3 bases, the J end by 7 bases, with 7 bases between. The length of the CDR3 is 11 residues. Here the CDR3 reads CSVDRGNIQYF. CDR3 DNA: TGCAGCGTTGATCGGGGGAACATTCAGTACTTC.

The CDR3 loop reads CASSPGPRTDTQYF. The CDR3 DNA follows: TGTGCCAGCAGCCCAGGGCCCCGCACAGATACGCAGTATTTT. The chain recombines TRBV7-2 with TRBJ2-3, with a tentative D call TRBD1 (5 bases). This CDR3 spans 14 amino acids. Germline CDR1 reads SGHTA; CDR2 reads FQGNSA. Deletions cut 5 bases from V and 1 base from J, with 10 bases between.

Only a few counts were recorded for this clonotype. This chain connects TRBV19 to TRBJ2-3, with D unresolved. Deletions cut 1 base from V and 4 bases from J, with 12 bases between. CDR1 is LNHDA and CDR2 is SQIVND in the germline V gene (reference sequence). The CDR3 runs 15 residues. The CDR3 DNA sequence: TGTGCCAGTAGTATAGGAGGCGGCGAGGCAGATACGCAGTATTTT. Translation gives CASSIGGGEADTQYF.

This clonotype was detected only a few times. Here the CDR3 DNA reads TGTGCCAGCAGTTACTCCTTTACGTCCGGGGAGCTGTTTTTT. Residues: CASSYSFTSGELFF. V and J are TRBV6-5 and TRBJ2-2; no definite D call. V shed 0 bases and J shed 6 bases, with 8 bases lying between them. The length of the CDR3 is 14 residues. Germline assignment: CDR1 MNHEY and CDR2 SVGAGI.

The rearrangement joins TRBV12-3 or TRBV12-4 to TRBJ2-7; possibly TRBD2 for D (6 bases). This CDR3 comprises 16 residues. Trimming took 6 bases from V and 4 from J, leaving 22 bases between them. The CDR3 bases are TGTGCCAGCAGAACAGCCGGGACCTTAGGGAGGTACGAGCAGTACTTC. Translation gives CASRTAGTLGRYEQYF.

This clonotype was seen ten or more times. This chain connects TRBV11-2 to TRBJ1-4; D remains unclear. Germline lookup yields CDR1 SGHAT and CDR2 FQNNGV. V was shortened by 0 bases and J by 7 bases, with 6 bases between the two germline ends. This CDR3 is 13 amino acids long. The CDR3 nucleotides read TGTGCCAGCAGCTTAGATAGGCGTGAAAAACTGTTTTTT. This translates into CASSLDRREKLFF.

CDR3 sequence: CASIEGQGLIETQYF. The DNA of the CDR3 is TGTGCCAGCATCGAAGGACAGGGGTTAATAGAGACCCAGTACTTC. This chain uses TRBV2 with TRBJ2-5, with 9 bases lining up with TRBD1. The CDR3 extends over 15 amino acids. Germline assignment: CDR1 SNHLY and CDR2 FYNNEI. The trim removed 7 bases at V and 4 bases at J, leaving 10 bases unmatched.

This clonotype was observed a handful of times. This chain links TRBV29-1 with TRBJ2-3, with D tentatively TRBD1 or TRBD2 (5 bases each). Trimming pared 4 bases from V and 5 bases from J, leaving 7 bases between. CDR3 length: 11 amino acids. Germline CDR1 is SQVTM and CDR2 is ANQGSEA. CDR3 DNA: TGCAGCGTTGGAGGGGTAGATACGCAGTATTTT. As protein: CSVGGVDTQYF.

This clonotype showed up many times. This rearrangement joins TRBV20-1 to TRBJ2-3, with 10 bases lining up with TRBD2. The germline V gene encodes CDR1 DFQATT and CDR2 SNEGSKA (reference sequence). V was clipped by 6 bases and J by 3 bases; unmatched bases: 12. CDR3 size: 16 residues. The CDR3 region is CSAPTRLAGVTDTQYF. CDR3 DNA sequence: TGCAGTGCCCCCACCCGCCTAGCGGGAGTAACAGATACGCAGTATTTT.

The chain recombines TRBV11-2 with TRBJ1-1; weak D call: TRBD1 (5 bases). Germline loops: CDR1 SGHAT, CDR2 FQNNGV. Trimming took 6 bases from V and 3 from J, leaving 11 bases between them. The CDR3 has 13 amino acids. CDR3 residues: CASRVGGYTEAFF. Here the CDR3 DNA reads TGTGCCAGCAGGGTTGGGGGGTACACTGAAGCTTTCTTT.

About this clonotype: A much larger clone lies a single base off, so this may be a read error. Without the conserved terminal phenylalanine or tryptophan, this CDR3 likely stems from a read error. The chain is built from TRBV12-3 or TRBV12-4 and TRBJ1-1; D is undetermined. The CDR3 loop spans 12 amino acids. The V end was cut by 3 bases, the J end by 8 bases, with 10 bases between. CDR3 loop: CASSLSGFEAFL. The CDR3 DNA sequence: TGTGCCAGCAGTTTGTCGGGATTCGAAGCTTTCTTG.

Ten or more counts support this clonotype. This chain links TRBV6-1 with TRBJ1-1; TRBD1 might be the D (5 bases). Between the trimmed V and J ends, which lost 0 bases and 0 bases, there was a span of 5 bases. The CDR3 has 14 residues. The germline V gene has CDR1 MNHNS and CDR2 SASEGT. The DNA for the CDR3 is TGTGCCAGCAGTGAAGCGACAGTGAACACTGAAGCTTTCTTT. Its protein product is CASSEATVNTEAFF.

V and J are TRBV9 and TRBJ2-3; 9 nucleotides line up with TRBD1. Germline loops: CDR1 SGDLS, CDR2 YYNGEE. The CDR3 is made up of 14 amino acids. V dropped 0 bases and J dropped 5; count of bases not matched to a gene: 1. The CDR3 spells CASSVGQGGDTQYF. The DNA for the CDR3 is TGTGCCAGCAGCGTAGGACAGGGGGGAGATACGCAGTATTTT.

V usage is TRBV18 and J usage is TRBJ2-6; perhaps TRBD1 as D (5 bases). This CDR3 is 15 amino acids long. Deletions cut 5 bases from V and 3 bases from J, with 11 bases between. Germline assignment: CDR1 KGHSH and CDR2 LQKENI. CDR3 bases: TGTGCCAGCTCATCTACAGGTCTTGGGGCCAACGTCCTGACTTTC. Amino acid sequence: CASSSTGLGANVLTF.

This clonotype was counted at least ten times. The CDR3 nucleotides are TGTGCCACCAGTGATTCGAACACTGAAGCTTTCTTT. As protein: CATSDSNTEAFF. The chain joins TRBV24-1 to TRBJ1-1; no clear D gene. CDR1 and CDR2 (germline): KGHDR, SFDVKD. V was pared by 2 bases and J by 1 base, with 1 base between. This CDR3 spans 12 amino acids.

There are a few counts of this clonotype. The chain couples TRBV11-2 to TRBJ2-5; the D gene is possibly TRBD2 (6 bases). V was cut by 7 bases and J by 1 base, with 16 bases left in between. This CDR3 region has 15 residues. Per germline, CDR1 SGHAT and CDR2 FQNNGV. The CDR3: CASTSAGGTQETQYF. The CDR3 DNA reads as TGTGCCAGCACCTCGGCGGGCGGGACCCAAGAGACCCAGTACTTC.

The V call is TRBV12-3 or TRBV12-4, the J call TRBJ2-7; 8 nucleotides match TRBD1. V gave up 6 bases and J gave up 4 bases; unmatched junction bases: 11. The CDR3 has 15 amino acids. The CDR3 loop is CASSPATGAVYEQYF. Written as DNA, the CDR3 is TGTGCCAGCAGCCCTGCGACAGGGGCGGTGTACGAGCAGTACTTC.

This clonotype occurred a few times. The gene calls are TRBV9 and TRBJ2-1; D may be TRBD1 or TRBD2 (5 bases each). Trimming removed 0 bases at V and 7 bases at J, with 11 bases between. This CDR3 region has 14 residues. Germline V gene lookup returns CDR1 SGDLS and CDR2 YYNGEE. CDR3 nucleotides: TGTGCCAGCAGCGTAGCTGGTGGGGGAAATGAGCAGTTCTTC. Protein sequence: CASSVAGGGNEQFF.

The rearrangement joins TRBV12-3 or TRBV12-4 to TRBJ2-1; TRBD2 is a possible D gene (5 bases). Trimming took 5 bases from V and 10 from J, leaving 9 bases between them. The CDR3 length is 11 residues. The CDR3 nucleotides are TGTGCCAGCAGTATTAGCGCGGAGCAGTTCTTC. This sequence encodes CASSISAEQFF.

This clonotype was seen more than once but under ten times. The gene calls are TRBV20-1 and TRBJ2-4, with TRBD2 as a possible D gene (5 bases). This CDR3 spans 12 amino acids. Trimming stripped 6 bases from V and 7 bases from J, with 13 bases between. Germline CDR1 is DFQATT and CDR2 is SNEGSKA (reference sequence). The CDR3 sequence: CSAARTGNIQYF. As DNA, the CDR3 is TGCAGTGCCGCCCGGACTGGGAACATTCAGTACTTC.

This clonotype was counted only a few times. The J gene is TRBJ1-4, the V gene TRBV27; tentatively, D is TRBD1 (5 bases). CDR1 is MNHEY, CDR2 SMNVEV, per germline (reference sequence). The CDR3 length is 19 residues. The V end was cut by 3 bases, the J end by 3 bases, with 23 bases between. The CDR3, as DNA: TGTGCCAGCAGTTTTTCGCCTGGAGCGGTGGGGGGATCTAATGAAAAACTGTTTTTT. This encodes CASSFSPGAVGGSNEKLFF.